This T cell receptor (beta chain) is drawn from a study of T cell changes during pregnancy in multiple sclerosis (dated by TCRdb to between 2018 and 2021). Background on the whole study: The study looked at changes in the T cell repertoire across pregnancy in women with multiple sclerosis.

For CDR1 and CDR2, the germline V gene lists SGHRS and YFSETQ. The junction shows trimming of 1 base on V and 5 bases on J, and the gene matches do not reach 12 bases of it. The CDR3 measures 17 amino acids from cysteine to phenylalanine. Of all the DNA, just the CDR3 is kept, 51 bases in frame from base 1. About this clone itself: Its antigen remains unidentified. No clone much larger than this one lies a single base away; base qualities are absent.

Libraries were made using the immunoSEQ multiplex PCR assay. TCRdb took this table from immuneACCESS and kept in-frame rearrangements with V and J called. Such tables lack part of the clones; where checked against another copy, unresolved V genes explain under half of the gap, and the rest is unexplained. The sample table lists about 45,000 clones, around 93% of them with a count of one. Over 0.45% of the sample goes to the ten largest clones. This sequence was found in a female donor with multiple sclerosis, enrolled in a pregnancy study. The material was CD4+ T cells from peripheral blood mononuclear cells, obtained in the third trimester of pregnancy. The chain is made from TRBV5-1 and TRBJ2-7, and 10 junctional nucleotides match TRBD1. The encoded CDR3 is CASSLRMNAGTGDEQYF. The nucleotide sequence is given as TGCGCCAGCAGCTTGAGGATGAACGCCGGGACAGGGGACGAGCAGTACTTC.